The text below deals with one T cell receptor (beta chain). What antigen it recognizes has not been identified. No much larger clonotype is one base removed from it; base qualities were not supplied. Including the terminal cysteine and phenylalanine, the CDR3 comprises 14 residues. Only the CDR3 region is kept as DNA, spanning 42 bases read in frame from base 1. Deletion took 4 bases off V and 2 bases off J, with a span of 13 bases between the germline ends. CDR1 is given as SGHRS and CDR2 as YFSETQ, both from the germline V gene. The data derive from a study of vaccination effects on CD4 cells after COVID-19 (dated by TCRdb to between 2021 and 2024). At the level of the whole study: After vaccination, three convalescent patients were sampled both early (day +14) and late (day +241, +227, +161 respectively). In the study, cultures from other donors were sequenced using the Oncomine TCR Beta short-read assay on an Illumina iSeq 100. In both COVID-19 convalescent patients and infection-naive vaccine recipients, the study compared SARS-CoV-2 spike-specific CD4+ TCR repertoires from before mRNA vaccination with those from after it. The full study included 9 to 10 COVID-19 convalescent patients and a handful of SARS-CoV-2-naive healthy vaccine recipients. Across the study, the median time from the second dose to post-vaccine sampling was 72 days (range 14 to 241).

In the ViraFEST assay, PBMC were stimulated with viral peptide pools, and antigen-specific CD4+ T cell clonotypes were then identified by expansion using TCR sequencing. After roughly 11 days of culture, CD4+ T cells were isolated with the EasySep CD4+ T cell isolation kit. Convalescent patients had PCR-confirmed SARS-CoV-2 infection between March and December 2020, before Alpha, Beta and Delta variants emerged in the United States. Two doses of either the BNT162b2 or the mRNA-1273 mRNA SARS-CoV-2 vaccine were administered to participants. Some 2 million PBMC per well were cultured with about 10 ug/ml peptides in IMDM containing 5% human AB serum, about 9.6 IU/ml IL-2 and gentamicin. On days 3 and 7, half of the culture medium was replaced with fresh IL-2-containing medium. Unless noted otherwise, every peptide stimulation condition was cultured in triplicate wells. PBMC were separated from whole blood using Ficoll-Paque Plus gradient centrifugation and were then either cryopreserved at -140C or used fresh. Overlapping peptide pools spanned the spike proteins of SARS-CoV-2 and the common cold coronaviruses HCoV-NL63, HCoV-OC43 and HCoV-229E. Genomic DNA was extracted from cultured CD4+ T cells with the QIAamp micro DNA kit.

Library preparation used the immunoSEQ multiplex PCR assay. DNA from the cultured and isolated CD4+ T cells underwent TCR beta CDR3 sequencing. The authors processed their data as follows. Non-productive TCR sequences were removed and reads were trimmed to the CDR3 region, keeping CDR3s of at least 7 amino acids. Antigen-specific clonotypes were identified using the MANAFEST web app by comparison of expansion in peptide wells against reference cultures. To count as positive, a clone had to show expansion at FDR<0.05 compared with the reference and with all other wells, an odds ratio above 5, and a frequency above 0.1% in two replicate wells. A clonotype was defined as cross-reactive if the clonotype was significantly expanded both in SARS-CoV-2 spike wells and in at least one common cold coronavirus spike condition. Levenshtein distance calculated with the stringdist R package was used to assess CDR3 similarity, and unrooted trees were constructed with ape in R 3.6.1. TCRdb limited this immuneACCESS table to in-frame rearrangements with V and J called. A share of clones is missing; checked studies link under half to unresolved V genes, and the rest is unexplained. That table furnishes V, J and clone size, whereas the DNA furnished D and trimming. Present in this sample are some 15,000 clones, more than 70% of which were seen just once. The ten largest clones take up around 24% of the sample.

The full study reports these points: The study was limited by a small number of convalescent patients, and early post-infection timepoints were lacking. Among convalescent patients, the spike-reactive repertoire after vaccination was made up mainly of new vaccine-induced clones that were largely distinct from the clones induced by infection. Both infection-induced and vaccine-induced clones contracted markedly at late post-vaccination timepoints, which is consistent with waning T cell responses.

The sequence links TRBV5-1 to TRBJ2-7, and the D gene may be TRBD2, 5 bases matching. This receptor was identified in a human donor who had a prior SARS-CoV-2 infection. Source: CD4+ T cells from PBMCs cultured with HCoV-NL63 spike peptides, taken after COVID-19 vaccination. The cell subset or site label corresponds to: HCoV-NL63 spike overlapping peptide pool stimulation. Here is the DNA: TGCGCCAGCAGCCCCAGTGGAGGAGCCTACGAGCAGTACTTC. It codes for CASSPSGGAYEQYF.